This passage covers 29 T cell receptor beta chains from one sample sequenced in a study of T cells of healthy individuals. A single record per CDR3 protein comes from TCRdb applying MiXCR to the 5' RACE reads. The repertoire includes around 63,000 distinct CDR3 sequences, 15% to 20% of them detected once, and around 4.7% sits in the top ten. These receptor sequences come from a human donor in good health.

CDR3 coding DNA: TGTGCCAGCAGCCAGATCGCAACTAATGAAAAACTGTTTTTT. This encodes CASSQIATNEKLFF. The chain employs TRBV6-5 and TRBJ1-4; D call uncertain. Trimming took 6 bases from V and 0 from J, leaving 8 bases between them. This CDR3 is 14 amino acids long. The germline V gene has CDR1 MNHEY and CDR2 SVGAGI.

The sample holds many counts of this clonotype. V usage is TRBV3-1 and J usage is TRBJ1-5, with D uncertain. In germline, CDR1 is LGHDT, CDR2 YNNKEL (reference sequence). V was cut by 0 bases and J by 3 bases, with 9 bases left in between. This CDR3 comprises 15 residues. The CDR3 nucleotides are TGTGCCAGCAGCCAAGATCTAACCCTCAATCAGCCCCAGCATTTT. It is translated as CASSQDLTLNQPQHF.

This clonotype came up a few times. The CDR3 DNA is TGTGCCAGCAGCTTAAGAAGCGGGAGCAGCTCCTACAATGAGCAGTTCTTC. Its protein product is CASSLRSGSSSYNEQFF. The J gene is TRBJ2-1, the V gene TRBV7-2, with 8 positions matching TRBD2. From germline, CDR1 is SGHTA and CDR2 FQGNSA. CDR3 length: 17 amino acids. The trim removed 2 bases at V and 0 bases at J, leaving 6 bases unmatched. The complete variable domain, with remaining parts taken from reference TRBV7-2 and TRBJ2-1, reads GAGVSQSPSNKVTEKGKDVELRCDPISGHTALYWYRQSLGQGLEFLIYFQGNSAPDKSGLPSDRFSAERTGGSVSTLTIQRTQQEDSAVYLCASSLRSGSSSYNEQFFGPGTRLTVL.

The table lists this clonotype with many counts. This chain connects TRBV2 to TRBJ1-5; TRBD1 matches 7 bases. The CDR3 is made up of 14 amino acids. The V gene's germline CDR1 is SNHLY and CDR2 FYNNEI. V was pared by 2 bases and J by 4 bases, with 2 bases of the junction left unmatched. The DNA of the CDR3 is TGTGCCAGCAGTGAAAACAGGGGAAATCAGCCCCAGCATTTT. It translates to CASSENRGNQPQHF.

This clonotype was seen only a few times. The chain employs TRBV7-8 and TRBJ2-7; D remains ambiguous. CDR3 length: 11 amino acids. Germline assignment: CDR1 SGHVS and CDR2 FQNEAQ. The ends were cut back, 3 bases at V and 6 bases at J, with 6 bases in the middle. As DNA, the CDR3 is TGTGCCAGCAGCTTGGATCGCGAGCAGTACTTC. Its translation is CASSLDREQYF. Full variable domain (missing parts from reference TRBV7-8 and TRBJ2-7): GAGVSQSPRYKVAKRGQDVALRCDPISGHVSLFWYQQALGQGPEFLTYFQNEAQLDKSGLPSDRFFAERPEGSVSTLKIQRTQQEDSAVYLCASSLDREQYFGPGTRLTVT.

With regard to this clonotype: Sequence at one end of the junction differs from germline and may be a read error. The chain joins TRBV20-1 to TRBJ2-3, with 10 bases aligning to TRBD2. The CDR3 has 15 residues. Germline loops: CDR1 DFQATT, CDR2 SNEGSKA (reference sequence). CDR3 nucleotides: TGCAGTGCTAGCCCCCTAGCGGGAGTCACATATACGCAGTATTTT. Encoded protein: CSASPLAGVTYTQYF.

The chain carries TRBV5-1 and TRBJ2-5; the D call may be TRBD1 or TRBD2 (6 bases each). Germline assignment: CDR1 SGHRS and CDR2 YFSETQ. Between the trimmed V and J ends, which lost 4 bases and 5 bases, there was a span of 15 bases. This CDR3 region has 14 residues. CDR3: CASSPGGPRETQYF. CDR3 DNA: TGCGCCAGCAGCCCTGGGGGGCCGCGGGAGACCCAGTACTTC.

As concerns this clonotype: Given a much more abundant clone one base away, this may be a read error. The CDR3 carries no conserved terminal phenylalanine or tryptophan, so it likely arises from a read error. The V and J genes are TRBV20-1 and TRBJ1-1, with D hard to call. The CDR3 is 14 amino acids. Germline V gives CDR1 DFQATT, CDR2 SNEGSKA (reference sequence). The ends were cut back, 2 bases at V and 0 bases at J, with 10 bases in the middle. Here the CDR3 DNA reads TGCAGTGCTAGAAGGGAGGGAGTGAACACTGAAGCTTTCCTT. Translation gives CSARREGVNTEAFL.

This clonotype has a handful of counts. The chain recombines TRBV6-5 with TRBJ2-5; TRBD1 might be the D (6 bases). The V gene lost 4 bases and the J gene lost 6 bases, with 12 bases spanning the gap. Germline V lookup: CDR1 MNHEY, CDR2 SVGAGI. The CDR3 length is 13 residues. The CDR3 spells CASSFYRAQTQYF. DNA for the CDR3: TGTGCCAGCAGTTTTTACAGGGCACAGACCCAGTACTTC.

At least ten counts were recorded for this clonotype. The chain has TRBV18 and TRBJ2-3; tentatively, D is TRBD1 or TRBD2 (5 bases each). Trimming pared 3 bases from V and 7 bases from J, leaving 17 bases between. Germline values: CDR1 KGHSH, CDR2 LQKENI. The CDR3 has 15 amino acids. The CDR3 loop reads CASSPSGPYTNTQYF. The CDR3 DNA is TGTGCCAGCTCACCCTCGGGACCCTACACTAATACGCAGTATTTT. The entire variable domain, with the rest obtained from reference TRBV18 and TRBJ2-3, is as follows: NAGVMQNPRHLVRRRGQEARLRCSPMKGHSHVYWYRQLPEEGLKFMVYLQKENIIDESGMPKERFSAEFPKEGPSILRIQQVVRGDSAAYFCASSPSGPYTNTQYFGPGTRLTVL.

This chain joins TRBV7-2 and TRBJ2-1; D perhaps matches TRBD1 (6 bases). The CDR3 is made up of 12 amino acids. The V gene's germline CDR1 is SGHTA and CDR2 FQGNSA. The germline V and J ends were trimmed by 4 bases and 12 bases, with 13 bases remaining between them. The CDR3 region has the DNA TGTGCCAGCAGCTCCAATAGAGGGGGGCAGTTCTTC. Amino acids: CASSSNRGGQFF.

This clonotype was recorded at least ten times. In nucleotides, the CDR3 is TGTGCCAGCAGCCCCCTTAGCGGGAGAAGCAATGAGCAGTTCTTC. The encoded protein is CASSPLSGRSNEQFF. The chain uses TRBV5-5 and TRBJ2-1; 9 bases align to TRBD2. The CDR3 length is 15 residues. From germline, CDR1 is SGHKS and CDR2 YYEKEE (reference sequence). Germline trimming cut 4 bases from V and 6 bases from J; bases unmatched to any gene: 8.

V is TRBV27 and J is TRBJ2-1, with a possible D match to TRBD1 (6 bases). The CDR3 extends over 12 amino acids. The ends were cut back, 6 bases at V and 11 bases at J, with 14 bases in the middle. CDR1 and CDR2 (germline): MNHEY, SMNVEV (reference sequence). The CDR3 bases are TGTGCCAGCAGCTTACATCAGGGGCAGCAGTTCTTC. This sequence encodes CASSLHQGQQFF.

This clonotype was found once. The chain joins TRBV7-8 to TRBJ2-7; D may be TRBD1 (6 bases). CDR3 size: 14 residues. Germline CDR1 reads SGHVS; CDR2 reads FQNEAQ. V gave up 3 bases and J gave up 2 bases, with 11 bases separating them. CDR3 sequence (DNA): TGTGCCAGCAGCTTCCGGACAGCCGCCTACGAGCAGTACTTC. This translates into CASSFRTAAYEQYF.

This clonotype was detected ten times or more. This chain joins TRBV12-3 or TRBV12-4 and TRBJ2-1; weak D call: TRBD2 (5 bases). This CDR3 has 10 residues. Deletions cut 8 bases from V and 9 bases from J, with 8 bases between. Here the CDR3 DNA reads TGTGCCAGCGGGAGCCCTGAGCAGTTCTTC. This sequence encodes CASGSPEQFF.

This clonotype occurred many times. The chain joins TRBV11-1 to TRBJ2-5; TRBD2 matches 9 bases. This CDR3 is 14 amino acids long. Germline V gene sequence: CDR1 SGHAT, CDR2 FQDESV (reference sequence). Losses at the gene ends were 4 bases for V and 5 bases for J; bases not matched to a gene: 5. Here the CDR3 reads CASSSRTSAETQYF. In nucleotides, the CDR3 is TGTGCCAGCAGCTCGCGGACTAGCGCGGAGACCCAGTACTTC.

V is TRBV20-1 and J is TRBJ1-4; no definite D call. This CDR3 region has 15 residues. V lost 0 bases and J lost 7, with 15 bases in between. Germline loops: CDR1 DFQATT, CDR2 SNEGSKA (reference sequence). CDR3 loop: CSARDWESGGEKLFF. DNA of the CDR3: TGCAGTGCTAGAGATTGGGAATCAGGAGGTGAAAAACTGTTTTTT.

V gene TRBV5-1 combines with J gene TRBJ2-1; tentatively, D is TRBD1 (6 bases). The germline V and J ends were trimmed by 4 bases and 3 bases, with 11 bases remaining between them. CDR3 length: 14 residues. CDR1 and CDR2 (germline): SGHRS, YFSETQ. The CDR3 coding sequence is TGCGCCAGCAGCCCCCGGGACATCTACAATGAGCAGTTCTTC. Translation gives CASSPRDIYNEQFF.

In its sample, this clonotype was seen a few times. This chain uses TRBV5-5 with TRBJ1-5; D unclear. Per the germline V gene, CDR1 is SGHKS and CDR2 is YYEKEE (reference sequence). The V and J ends lost 4 bases and 5 bases respectively, with 16 bases between them. The CDR3 is 15 amino acids. CDR3 loop: CASSPAGERYQPQHF. For the CDR3, the DNA is TGTGCCAGCAGCCCGGCCGGGGAGCGTTATCAGCCCCAGCATTTT. Looking up the rest from reference TRBV5-5 and TRBJ1-5 gives the full variable domain: DAGVTQSPTHLIKTRGQQVTLRCSPISGHKSVSWYQQVLGQGPQFIFQYYEKEERGRGNFPDRFSARQFPNYSSELNVNALLLGDSALYLCASSPAGERYQPQHFGDGTRLSIL.

There are many counts of this clonotype. The chain has TRBV4-1 and TRBJ2-7; D gene ambiguous. V was clipped by 0 bases and J by 2 bases, with 14 bases between them. Germline CDR1 is MGHRA and CDR2 is YSYEKL. This CDR3 has 16 amino acids. The CDR3 is CASSQDQRPLTYEQYF. The CDR3 DNA is TGCGCCAGCAGCCAAGATCAAAGGCCGTTAACCTACGAGCAGTACTTC.

In this sample, this clonotype turned up many times. The rearrangement joins TRBV7-9 to TRBJ2-2; a possible D gene is TRBD1 (5 bases). Trimming shortened V by 1 base and J by 3 bases, and 6 bases separated the two germline ends. This CDR3 is 14 amino acids long. Looked up from germline, CDR1 is SEHNR and CDR2 is FQNEAQ (reference sequence). The CDR3 bases are TGTGCCAGCAGCTTAGGACAGCACACCGGGGAGCTGTTTTTT. Protein product: CASSLGQHTGELFF.

The V call is TRBV7-9, the J call TRBJ1-1; D is possibly TRBD1 (5 bases). CDR3 length: 13 amino acids. V lost 4 bases, J lost 3 bases, and 9 bases lay in between. The germline V gene has CDR1 SEHNR and CDR2 FQNEAQ (reference sequence). The CDR3 spells CASSSPGDTEAFF. Here the CDR3 DNA reads TGTGCCAGCAGCTCCCCGGGGGACACTGAAGCTTTCTTT.

This clonotype appeared a few times. CDR3 sequence: CASSGPSRGEQYF. The CDR3 bases are TGTGCCAGCAGTGGGCCGTCTAGAGGCGAGCAGTACTTC. The rearrangement joins TRBV25-1 to TRBJ2-7; D is unclear. CDR3 length: 13 residues. The V gene's germline CDR1 is MGHDK and CDR2 SYGVNS. V was shortened by 4 bases and J by 6 bases, with 13 bases between the two germline ends.

This clonotype was recorded many times. The chain joins TRBV28 to TRBJ2-1; D gene uncertain. The V end lost 2 bases, the J end lost 7 bases, and 3 bases lay between the germline ends. The CDR3 has 11 residues. CDR1 is MDHEN, CDR2 SYDVKM, per germline. The CDR3 loop is CASSLRNEQFF. The CDR3 bases are TGTGCCAGCAGTTTAAGGAATGAGCAGTTCTTC.

The table lists this clonotype with many counts. The rearrangement uses TRBV21-1 and TRBJ1-4. TRBV21-1 is noted as a pseudogene. The CDR3 spans 15 residues. The CDR3 loop reads CASRPKMGFHEKLFF. The CDR3 DNA reads TGTGCCAGCAGACCAAAGATGGGGTTTCATGAAAAACTGTTTTTT.

To note about this clonotype: This may be a read error, as it is one base from a much larger clone. V usage is TRBV30 and J usage is TRBJ1-2, with a possible D match to TRBD1 (6 bases). The CDR3 totals 13 residues. Germline-derived CDR1 and CDR2 are GTSNPN and SVGIG (reference sequence). The germline V and J ends were trimmed by 2 bases and 4 bases, with 11 bases remaining between them. DNA for the CDR3: TGTGCCTGGAGTAGGGGGTCCAGCTATGGCTACACCTTC. Protein: CAWSRGSSYGYTF.

This clonotype has just one count. A clone one base away is much larger, so this may be a read error. The rearrangement joins TRBV20-1 to TRBJ2-3, with a possible D match to TRBD1 (5 bases). CDR1 and CDR2 from the germline V gene are DFQATT and SNEGSKA (reference sequence). The CDR3 has 13 amino acids. The DNA for the CDR3 is TGCAGTCCGGGCGCTCCTGGGGCAGATACGCGGTATTTT. Protein: CSPGAPGADTRYF.

This rearrangement joins TRBV18 to TRBJ2-5; TRBD2 aligns across 13 bases. The CDR3 has 15 amino acids. The trim removed 4 bases at V and 2 bases at J, leaving 1 base unmatched. Per the germline V gene, CDR1 is KGHSH and CDR2 is LQKENI. Here the CDR3 DNA reads TGTGCCAGCTCACGACTAGCGGGGGGTCAAGAGACCCAGTACTTC. The encoded protein is CASSRLAGGQETQYF. Supplemented by reference TRBV18 and TRBJ2-5, the full variable domain reads NAGVMQNPRHLVRRRGQEARLRCSPMKGHSHVYWYRQLPEEGLKFMVYLQKENIIDESGMPKERFSAEFPKEGPSILRIQQVVRGDSAAYFCASSRLAGGQETQYFGPGTRLLVL.

Only a few counts were recorded for this clonotype. The chain couples TRBV20-1 to TRBJ2-5, with TRBD1 matching 8 bases. Germline values: CDR1 DFQATT, CDR2 SNEGSKA (reference sequence). J lost 5 bases, V lost 5 bases, and 4 bases had no gene match. The CDR3 loop spans 12 amino acids. The CDR3 DNA reads TGCAGTGCTGACAGGGGTGGGGAGACCCAGTACTTC. Translating it yields CSADRGGETQYF.